This T cell receptor beta chain derives from a study of circulating and synovial CD4+ cells in juvenile arthritis. Germline-derived CDR1 and CDR2 are SEHNR and FQNEAQ (reference sequence). Trimming took off 3 bases at V and 1 base at J, with 17 bases between the two ends. This CDR3 is 17 amino acids long. Overall study findings and caveats: Overlap with synovium rose as more T cells were sequenced.

Note on this clone: Its antigen is unknown.

Only in-frame clones appear in the TCRdb table, and some are missing; sequencing was by immunoSEQ multiplex PCR. Of 30,000 to 40,000 clones in the sample, roughly 94% were seen once. The TCR originated in a human donor with juvenile idiopathic arthritis. The sample comprised CD4+ T cells from blood. This rearrangement joins TRBV7-9 to TRBJ2-3, with D possibly TRBD2 on 6 matching bases. The CDR3 sequence: CASSFGENSGRTDTQYF. CDR3 nucleotides: TGTGCCAGCAGCTTCGGGGAAAATAGCGGACGCACAGATACGCAGTATTTT.